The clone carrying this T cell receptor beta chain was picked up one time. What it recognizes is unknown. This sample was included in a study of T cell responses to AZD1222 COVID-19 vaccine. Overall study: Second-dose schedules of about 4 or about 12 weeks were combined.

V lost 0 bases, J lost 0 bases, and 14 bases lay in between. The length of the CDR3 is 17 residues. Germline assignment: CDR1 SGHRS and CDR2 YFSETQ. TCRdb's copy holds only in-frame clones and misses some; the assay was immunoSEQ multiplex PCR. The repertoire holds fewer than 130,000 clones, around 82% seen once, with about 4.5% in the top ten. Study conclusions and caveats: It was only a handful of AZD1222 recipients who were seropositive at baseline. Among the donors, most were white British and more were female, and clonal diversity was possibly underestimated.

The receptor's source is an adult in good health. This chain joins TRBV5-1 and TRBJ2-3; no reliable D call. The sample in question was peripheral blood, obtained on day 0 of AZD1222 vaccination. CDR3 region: CASSLVHPGTSTDTQYF. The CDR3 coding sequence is TGCGCCAGCAGCTTGGTTCATCCGGGTACTAGCACAGATACGCAGTATTTT.